This T cell receptor (beta chain) was observed in a study of T cell responses to AZD1222 COVID-19 vaccine (TCRdb year 2021). Study-level background: AZD1222 recipients given second doses at about 4 weeks or at about 12 weeks were pooled, since spike-specific TCR depth and breadth were not found to differ between the two schedules. Trial participants were enrolled by age into subgroups of 18-55, 56-69 and 70-plus years, and roughly 150, 30 and 60 TCR-sequenced participants, respectively, were included in these subgroups. A total of approximately 240 trial participants underwent TCR sequencing, of whom around 210 had received two doses of AZD1222 and around 26 had received two doses of the MenACWY control vaccine. Overall results and qualifications from the work: In the small 56-69-year group, the increase in depth fell short of significance, most likely because of low power. Most participants were white British and females outnumbered males, and the authors suggested that clonal diversity may have been underestimated. After two AZD1222 doses, spike-specific TCR breadth and depth were significantly higher than at day 0 and than in MenACWY recipients. Epitopes outside the regions mutated in the B.1.351 and B.1.1.7 variants were reportedly recognized by nearly half of the unique spike-specific TCRs. Because no day 14 peak-response samples were available, the repertoires could be characterized only after the peak T cell response. Conclusions about previously exposed vaccinees were limited because only six AZD1222 recipients were SARS-CoV-2 seropositive at baseline. CD4 TCRs associated with the vaccine covered the entire spike protein, and the dominant responses were in regions 160-218 and 743-854.

V and J are truncated by 5 bases and 1 base respectively, leaving an intervening sequence of 14 bases. The CDR3 covers 15 residues, taking in both the cysteine and the phenylalanine. Only the CDR3 DNA is retained, 45 bases long and in frame from the first base. Looking up the germline V gene yields CDR1 SGHTA and CDR2 FQGTGA. The CDR3 regions of human TCRbeta chains were subjected to immunosequencing. The original pipeline was this. Repertoire TCRs were matched against a reference library of SARS-CoV-2-specific TCRs generated with the MIRA antigen-specificity platform. Breadth meant the fraction of unique TCRs that were SARS-CoV-2-associated, whereas depth meant the fraction of total T cells that were SARS-CoV-2-associated. Using the MIRA data, each spike-specific TCR was assigned both to the spike region to which the TCR was reactive and to a CD4 or CD8 class. Log10-transformed breadth and depth values were compared by one-way ANOVA with Sidak's multiple comparisons tests. TCRdb took this table from immuneACCESS and kept in-frame rearrangements with V and J called. Such tables lack part of the clones; where checked against another copy, unresolved V genes explain under half of the gap, and the rest is unexplained. V and J calls and clone size are as listed in that table; D and trimming were resolved from the DNA. Here the sample has 90,000 to 120,000 clones; approximately 90% occur a single time. The ten largest clones take up less than 25% of the sample.

The time point label for this specimen denotes: baseline before first vaccination. Samples from vaccinated people were obtained from the UK trials COV001 and COV002, which included a single-blind randomized controlled phase 2/3 trial of AZD1222 (ChAdOx1 nCoV-19) in healthy adults. Trial participant PBMC samples were collected at day 0 and day 28 after the second dose for TCRbeta chain sequencing. This clone was recorded only once. Its antigen is unknown. One base away there is no much larger clone; base qualities are not given. The sequence joins TRBV7-3 to TRBJ2-5; the D gene cannot be resolved beyond TRBD1 or TRBD2, each matching 5 bases. The specimen was peripheral blood, collected on day 0 of AZD1222 vaccination. The TCR comes from an adult in good health. The CDR3 here reads CASSPSGRSQETQYF. In nucleotide form, the sequence is TGTGCCAGCAGCCCGTCGGGACGTTCCCAAGAGACCCAGTACTTC.